The 16 T cell receptor beta chains below come from one sample, sequenced in a study of CD8+ T cells in alopecia areata. Reverse transcribed after extraction, RNA yielded cDNA as the sequencing template. Clones were sequenced by immunoSEQ multiplex PCR, and TCRdb holds only the in-frame ones, with some missing. The table shows 90,000 to 150,000 clones, with about 61% occurring only once. The sample taken for sequencing was CD4+ T cells sorted from blood. Source of these receptors: a human donor in good health.

The chain uses TRBV7-2 and TRBJ2-5, with D unresolved. The CDR3 has 13 amino acids. The germline V and J ends were trimmed by 1 base and 5 bases, with 8 bases remaining between them. The germline CDR1 and CDR2 sequences are SGHTA and FQGNSA. CDR3 residues: CASSLVSKETQYF. In DNA, the CDR3 is TGTGCCAGCAGCTTAGTGTCAAAGGAGACCCAGTACTTC.

The rearrangement links TRBV30 to TRBJ2-1; D gene unclear. The V gene's germline CDR1 is GTSNPN and CDR2 SVGIG (reference sequence). The ends were cut back, 0 bases at V and 0 bases at J, with 12 bases in the middle. This CDR3 spans 16 amino acids. CDR3 residues: CAWSVSRAGSYNEQFF. CDR3 sequence (DNA): TGTGCCTGGAGTGTATCCCGGGCAGGCTCCTACAATGAGCAGTTCTTC.

The rearrangement uses TRBV29-1 and TRBJ2-7; TRBD2 might be the D (6 bases). Deletions cut 4 bases from V and 6 bases from J, with 13 bases between. The CDR3 runs 12 residues. The V gene's germline CDR1 is SQVTM and CDR2 ANQGSEA. CDR3 DNA: TGCAGCGTTGCGTGGGGAGGAGTCGAGCAGTACTTC. Protein: CSVAWGGVEQYF.

A few counts support this clone. The chain is built from TRBV5-1 and TRBJ1-2; 7 bases match TRBD1. The CDR3 runs to 13 residues. CDR1 is SGHRS, CDR2 YFSETQ, per germline. After removal of 5 bases from V and 8 bases from J, the junction contained 9 bases not matched to a gene. CDR3 in amino acids: CASRLGTAKGYTF. CDR3 in DNA: TGCGCCAGCAGGCTTGGGACAGCCAAGGGCTACACCTTC.

This clone was recorded once. The CDR3 nucleotides read TGTGCCAGCAGGGGGACAGGGGTCTACGAGCAGTACTTC. It codes for CASRGTGVYEQYF. This chain joins TRBV25-1 and TRBJ2-7, with 10 positions matching TRBD1. Germline CDR1 MGHDK, CDR2 SYGVNS. Trimming removed 6 bases from V and 3 bases from J; junction bases left unmatched: 2. CDR3 size: 13 residues.

In its sample, this clone was seen once. The chain has TRBV5-4 and TRBJ2-7, with D hard to call. Trimming left V 0 bases short and J 4 bases short, with 11 bases between. This CDR3 contains 14 residues. Germline V gene data show CDR1 as SGHNT and CDR2 as YYREEE (reference sequence). Written as DNA, the CDR3 is TGTGCCAGCAGCTTGGCCGGCAGACCGTACGAGCAGTACTTC. The encoded protein is CASSLAGRPYEQYF. Together with reference TRBV5-4 and TRBJ2-7, the CDR3 gives the full variable domain: ETGVTQSPTHLIKTRGQQVTLRCSSQSGHNTVSWYQQALGQGPQFIFQYYREEENGRGNFPPRFSGLQFPNYSSELNVNALELDDSALYLCASSLAGRPYEQYFGPGTRLTVT.

This rearrangement joins TRBV29-1 to TRBJ2-5, with D possibly TRBD2 on 6 matching bases. Between the trimmed V and J ends, which lost 4 bases and 5 bases, there was a span of 14 bases. This CDR3 spans 13 amino acids. CDR1 is SQVTM and CDR2 is ANQGSEA in the germline V gene. The DNA for the CDR3 is TGCAGCGTTGCTCATGGAGGGTGGGAGACCCAGTACTTC. Translation: CSVAHGGWETQYF. Variable domain in full (rest from reference TRBV29-1 and TRBJ2-5): SAVISQKPSRDICQRGTSLTIQCQVDSQVTMMFWYRQQPGQSLTLIATANQGSEATYESGFVIDKFPISRPNLTFSTLTVSNMSPEDSSIYLCSVAHGGWETQYFGPGTRLLVL.

The rearrangement links TRBV5-4 to TRBJ2-1; 9 nucleotides align to TRBD1. The germline V gene encodes CDR1 SGHNT and CDR2 YYREEE (reference sequence). CDR3 length: 15 residues. V was clipped by 4 bases and J by 4 bases; unmatched bases: 6. The CDR3 protein is CASSHDRGGYNEQFF. Written as DNA, the CDR3 is TGTGCCAGCAGCCATGACAGGGGGGGGTACAATGAGCAGTTCTTC.

This chain links TRBV29-1 with TRBJ2-1; 7 nucleotides align to TRBD2. This CDR3 has 14 residues. Looked up from germline, CDR1 is SQVTM and CDR2 is ANQGSEA. The V gene end was trimmed by 7 bases and the J gene end by 5 bases; junction bases not matched to a gene: 11. The CDR3 loop is CSADRRGKNNEQFF. CDR3 DNA sequence: TGCAGCGCGGACCGGCGGGGGAAGAACAATGAGCAGTTCTTC.

This clone was found a few times. The genes are TRBV18 and TRBJ1-1, with TRBD1 identical over 12 bases. Germline loops: CDR1 KGHSH, CDR2 LQKENI. The junction had 0 bases not matched to a gene; V was cut back by 3 bases and J by 1 base. The CDR3 contains 15 residues. The CDR3 is CASSPGQGANTEAFF. The CDR3 DNA is TGTGCCAGCTCACCGGGACAGGGGGCGAACACTGAAGCTTTCTTT. Full variable domain (outside the CDR3, taken from reference TRBV18 and TRBJ1-1): NAGVMQNPRHLVRRRGQEARLRCSPMKGHSHVYWYRQLPEEGLKFMVYLQKENIIDESGMPKERFSAEFPKEGPSILRIQQVVRGDSAAYFCASSPGQGANTEAFFGQGTRLTVV.

The gene calls are TRBV6-5 and TRBJ1-1; D is unclear. V gave up 2 bases and J gave up 7 bases, with 8 bases separating them. This CDR3 contains 12 residues. Germline CDR1 reads MNHEY; CDR2 reads SVGAGI. The CDR3 region is CASSYGRSEAFF. CDR3 sequence (DNA): TGTGCCAGCAGTTACGGACGGAGTGAAGCTTTCTTT.

The chain couples TRBV30 to TRBJ2-7; D tentatively fits TRBD1 or TRBD2 (5 bases each). Trimming took off 5 bases at V and 7 bases at J, with 21 bases between the two ends. The germline V gene has CDR1 GTSNPN and CDR2 SVGIG (reference sequence). CDR3 length: 14 residues. The CDR3 loop reads CAWASGTTVGEQYF. CDR3 in DNA: TGTGCCTGGGCCTCTGGGACGACGGTGGGGGAGCAGTACTTC.

CDR3 sequence (DNA): TGTGCCAGCAGCTTAGACCCGGGACAGGCCTCCTCCTACGAGCAGTACTTC. This translates into CASSLDPGQASSYEQYF. V and J are TRBV7-9 and TRBJ2-7, with 8 nucleotides matching TRBD1. The CDR3 consists of 17 residues. Trimming took 1 base from V and 0 from J; bases not matched to a gene: 8. CDR1 is SEHNR, CDR2 FQNEAQ, per germline (reference sequence).

This chain uses TRBV30 with TRBJ2-2; D not resolved. The CDR3 loop spans 14 amino acids. Germline assignment: CDR1 GTSNPN and CDR2 SVGIG (reference sequence). V lost 0 bases to trimming and J lost 3 bases, with 8 bases between them. CDR3 protein: CAWSVTVHTGELFF. The CDR3 nucleotides are TGTGCCTGGAGTGTTACAGTTCACACCGGGGAGCTGTTTTTT.

In its sample, this clone was seen once. This rearrangement joins TRBV30 to TRBJ2-7; TRBD1 matches at 8 bases. Trimming at V came to 0 bases and at J to 6 bases, leaving 10 bases not matched to a gene. Looked up from germline, CDR1 is GTSNPN and CDR2 is SVGIG (reference sequence). The length of the CDR3 is 15 residues. DNA of the CDR3: TGTGCCTGGAGTGTTAGTGTCAGGGGGCAAGCCGAGCAGTACTTC. Residues: CAWSVSVRGQAEQYF.

This sequence joins TRBV9 and TRBJ1-6, with a possible D match to TRBD1 (5 bases). This CDR3 comprises 15 residues. Germline V gives CDR1 SGDLS, CDR2 YYNGEE. V lost 4 bases and J lost 6, with 14 bases in between. CDR3 sequence: CASSNPDRTNSPLHF. Written as DNA, the CDR3 is TGTGCCAGCAGCAACCCCGACAGAACTAATTCACCCCTCCACTTT.